The TCR beta chain under discussion was sequenced for a study of cytomegalovirus exposure and HLA in healthy donors. Produced via immunoSEQ multiplex PCR; TCRdb's table is partial and in-frame only. Found here are tens of thousands of clones, 94% of them singletons; the top ten hold about 3.5%. The germline CDR1 and CDR2 sequences are SEHNR and FQNEAQ (reference sequence). The germline V and J ends were trimmed by 5 bases and 3 bases, with 14 bases remaining between them. This CDR3 is built from 15 residues. Donors came from a validation cohort of fewer than 150 subjects, distinct from the first 666-subject cohort. Findings and limits, study-wide: The investigators catalogued 150 to 200 TCR beta chains as cytomegalovirus-associated.

Regarding this clone: The antigen is undetermined.

The chain carries TRBV7-9 and TRBJ1-3; D is perhaps TRBD1 (6 bases). The sequence derives from a woman in her late teens or twenties in good health and CMV-seropositive. The source material was PBMCs. The CDR3 loop is CASSPPGAHGNTIYF. In DNA form, the CDR3 reads TGTGCCAGCAGCCCCCCAGGGGCGCATGGAAACACCATATATTTT. Full variable domain (missing parts from reference TRBV7-9 and TRBJ1-3): DTGVSQNPRHKITKRGQNVTFRCDPISEHNRLYWYRQTLGQGPEFLTYFQNEAQLEKSRLLSDRFSAERPKGSFSTLEIQRTEQGDSAMYLCASSPPGAHGNTIYFGEGSWLTVV.